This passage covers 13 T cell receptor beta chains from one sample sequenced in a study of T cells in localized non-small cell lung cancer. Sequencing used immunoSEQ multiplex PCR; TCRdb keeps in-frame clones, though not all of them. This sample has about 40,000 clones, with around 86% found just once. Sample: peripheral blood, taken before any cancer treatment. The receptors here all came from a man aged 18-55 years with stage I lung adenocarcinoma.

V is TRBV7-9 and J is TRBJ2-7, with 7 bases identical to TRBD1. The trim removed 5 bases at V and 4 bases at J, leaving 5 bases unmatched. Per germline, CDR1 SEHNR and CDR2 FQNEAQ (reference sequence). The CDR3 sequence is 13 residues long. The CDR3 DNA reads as TGTGCCAGCAGCCGGGACAGCCTGTACGAGCAGTACTTC. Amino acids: CASSRDSLYEQYF.

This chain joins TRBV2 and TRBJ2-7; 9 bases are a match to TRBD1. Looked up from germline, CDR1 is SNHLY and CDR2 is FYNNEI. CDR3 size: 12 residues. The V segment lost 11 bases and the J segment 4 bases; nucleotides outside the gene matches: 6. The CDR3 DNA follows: TGTGCCCGACAGGGACAGGGATACGAGCAGTACTTC. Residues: CARQGQGYEQYF.

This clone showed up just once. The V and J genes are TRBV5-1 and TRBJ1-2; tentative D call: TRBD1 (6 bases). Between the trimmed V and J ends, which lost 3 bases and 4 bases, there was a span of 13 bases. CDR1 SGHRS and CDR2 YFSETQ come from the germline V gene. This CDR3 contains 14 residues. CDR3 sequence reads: CASSSSGGIYGYTF. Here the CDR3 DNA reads TGCGCCAGCAGCTCCTCGGGGGGCATCTATGGCTACACCTTC.

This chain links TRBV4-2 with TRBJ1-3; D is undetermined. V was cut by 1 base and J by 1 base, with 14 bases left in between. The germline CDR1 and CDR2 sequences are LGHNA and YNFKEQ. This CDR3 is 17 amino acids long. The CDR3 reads CASSQAQASGSGNTIYF. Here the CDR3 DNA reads TGTGCCAGCAGCCAAGCTCAGGCGAGCGGGTCTGGAAACACCATATATTTT.

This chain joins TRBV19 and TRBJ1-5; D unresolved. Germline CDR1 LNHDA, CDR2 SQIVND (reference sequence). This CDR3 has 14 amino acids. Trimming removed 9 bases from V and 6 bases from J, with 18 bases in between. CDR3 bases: TGTGCCAGCCGAATGGCAGAGGGAGGTCAGCCCCAGCATTTT. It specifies CASRMAEGGQPQHF.

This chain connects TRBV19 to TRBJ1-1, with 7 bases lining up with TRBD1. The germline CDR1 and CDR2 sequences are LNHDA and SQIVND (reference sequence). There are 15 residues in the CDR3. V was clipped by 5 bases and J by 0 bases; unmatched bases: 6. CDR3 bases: TGTGCCAGTAGTGTGATGGGACAGTTGAACACTGAAGCTTTCTTT. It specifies CASSVMGQLNTEAFF.

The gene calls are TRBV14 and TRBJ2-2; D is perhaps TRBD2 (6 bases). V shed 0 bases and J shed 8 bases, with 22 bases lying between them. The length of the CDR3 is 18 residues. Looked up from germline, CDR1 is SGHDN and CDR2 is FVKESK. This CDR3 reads CASSQDGIGGLDPGELFF. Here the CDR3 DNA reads TGTGCCAGCAGCCAAGATGGCATCGGGGGACTTGACCCGGGGGAGCTGTTTTTT.

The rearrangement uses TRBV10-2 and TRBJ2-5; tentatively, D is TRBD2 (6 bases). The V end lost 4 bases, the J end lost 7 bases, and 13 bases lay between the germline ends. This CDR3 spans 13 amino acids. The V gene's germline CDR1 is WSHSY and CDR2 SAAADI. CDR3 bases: TGCGCCAGCAGTGGGCTAGCCGGGGGGACCCAGTACTTC. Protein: CASSGLAGGTQYF.

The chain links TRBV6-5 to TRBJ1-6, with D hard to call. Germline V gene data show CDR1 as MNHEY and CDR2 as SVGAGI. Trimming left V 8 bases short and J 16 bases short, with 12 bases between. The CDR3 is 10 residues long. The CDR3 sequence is CASRGSSLHF. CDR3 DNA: TGTGCCAGCCGAGGGTCGTCTCTCCACTTT.

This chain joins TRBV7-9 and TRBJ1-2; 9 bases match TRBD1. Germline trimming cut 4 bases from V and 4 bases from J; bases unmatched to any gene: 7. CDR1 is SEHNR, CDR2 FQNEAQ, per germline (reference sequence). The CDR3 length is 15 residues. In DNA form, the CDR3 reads TGTGCCAGCAGCTCTTACGCGACAGGGGGCTATGGCTACACCTTC. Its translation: CASSSYATGGYGYTF.

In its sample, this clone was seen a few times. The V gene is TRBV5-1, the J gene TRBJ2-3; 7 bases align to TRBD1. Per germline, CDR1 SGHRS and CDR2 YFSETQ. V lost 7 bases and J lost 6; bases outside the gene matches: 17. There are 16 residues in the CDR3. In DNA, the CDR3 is TGCGCCAGCTGCCCATTCCGGGACAGCCCTATGGATACGCAGTATTTT. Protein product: CASCPFRDSPMDTQYF.

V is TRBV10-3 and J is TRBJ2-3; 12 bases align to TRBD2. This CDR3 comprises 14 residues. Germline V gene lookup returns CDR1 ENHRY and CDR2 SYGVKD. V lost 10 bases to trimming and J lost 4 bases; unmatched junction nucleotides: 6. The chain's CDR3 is CATRTSGASDTQYF. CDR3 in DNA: TGTGCCACGCGGACTAGCGGGGCATCAGATACGCAGTATTTT.

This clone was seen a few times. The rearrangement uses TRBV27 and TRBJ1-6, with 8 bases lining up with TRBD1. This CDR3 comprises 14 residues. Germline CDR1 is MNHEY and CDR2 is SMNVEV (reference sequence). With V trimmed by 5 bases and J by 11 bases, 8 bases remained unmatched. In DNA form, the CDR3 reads TGTGCCAGCAGTCCGCAGGGGGCTAGGACACCCCTCCACTTT. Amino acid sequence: CASSPQGARTPLHF.